The rows below give T cell receptor beta chains drawn from one sample of a study of T-cell reconstitution after alpha-beta-depleted transplantation in children. TCRdb fed the PCR reads into MiXCR, producing one record per CDR3 protein. This table has 610,000 or so distinct CDR3 sequences, approximately 30% appearing once. The specimen comprised PBMCs, sampled before TCRalphabeta/CD19-depleted stem cell transplant. The source is a boy younger than two with Wiskott-Aldrich syndrome, due to receive a stem cell transplant. Both conserved end residues are trimmed from each CDR3.

v_gene: TRBV6-5
CDR3aa: ASSYSASGSTDTQY

v_gene: TRBV5-1
CDR3aa: ASSLTGQSRDTQY

v_gene: TRBV10-3
CDR3aa: AISVRKGRYNEQF

v_gene: TRBV7-2
CDR3aa: ASSYKGVPGNTIY

v_gene: TRBV25-1
CDR3aa: ASSLNLGEKNIQY

v_gene: TRBV7-7
CDR3aa: ASSSGPTSGNNEQF

v_gene: TRBV5-6
CDR3aa: ASIAYPVGDTGELF

v_gene: TRBV27
CDR3aa: ASSPWDSLYGYT

v_gene: TRBV20-1
CDR3aa: SARASGANYEQY

v_gene: TRBV5-1
CDR3aa: ASSSEPSGTYEQY

v_gene: TRBV20-1
CDR3aa: SARDLSSYNEQF

v_gene: TRBV5-1
CDR3aa: ASSFSGTGSEKLF

v_gene: TRBV11-2
CDR3aa: ASSPGTSGRSADTQY

v_gene: TRBV7-2
CDR3aa: ASSPAAGNTEAF

v_gene: TRBV9
CDR3aa: ASSSGLGRATDEQY

v_gene: TRBV7-2
CDR3aa: ASSSGPSSYNEQF

v_gene: TRBV5-5
CDR3aa: ASSLGLQRTGELF

v_gene: TRBV10-2
CDR3aa: ASSERGRGVADTQY

v_gene: TRBV29-1
CDR3aa: SVRGLAGGRYQETQY

v_gene: TRBV7-2
CDR3aa: ASSLDFFNEQF

v_gene: TRBV18
CDR3aa: ASSPAGGAYEQY

v_gene: TRBV5-1
CDR3aa: ASSSRSLRVGQSNEQF

v_gene: TRBV10-1
CDR3aa: ASSTDTSTGELF

v_gene: TRBV12-3/TRBV12-4
CDR3aa: ASSLLGLGSANEQF

v_gene: TRBV5-1
CDR3aa: ASSPANPGAWANVLT

v_gene: TRBV12-3/TRBV12-4
CDR3aa: ASSLITGGSYNEQF

v_gene: TRBV29-1
CDR3aa: SVRLAESPDTQY

v_gene: TRBV20-1
CDR3aa: SARVPYRDDRC

v_gene: TRBV29-1
CDR3aa: SVDNRGRKETQY

v_gene: TRBV7-8
CDR3aa: ASSLADRGGYEQY

v_gene: TRBV5-1
CDR3aa: ASSTHLLASEQY

v_gene: TRBV5-1
CDR3aa: ASSLDPLLTSGGADTQY

v_gene: TRBV11-3
CDR3aa: ASSLGAGTGTDTQY

v_gene: TRBV20-1
CDR3aa: SSYRASSYNEQF

v_gene: TRBV5-1
CDR3aa: ASSAAWPHNEQF

v_gene: TRBV7-9
CDR3aa: ASSFDRGREKLF

v_gene: TRBV20-1
CDR3aa: SAREPTVPYGYT

v_gene: TRBV4-1
CDR3aa: ASSQDTGTGFTDTQY

v_gene: TRBV11-2
CDR3aa: ASSLVQAVPPYNEQF

v_gene: TRBV24-1
CDR3aa: ATRGTTGGSSTEAF

v_gene: TRBV20-1
CDR3aa: SAREAGLGTDTQY

v_gene: TRBV19
CDR3aa: ASRGRLSGANVLT

v_gene: TRBV20-1
CDR3aa: SAIQDRGLLRTDTQY

v_gene: TRBV12-3/TRBV12-4
CDR3aa: ASRYKARAQY

v_gene: TRBV5-1
CDR3aa: ASRRLAAATGELF

v_gene: TRBV7-2
CDR3aa: ASSLSWRAGELF

v_gene: TRBV20-1
CDR3aa: SASPGLASTDTQY

v_gene: TRBV7-2
CDR3aa: ASSFSGRVEQY

v_gene: TRBV5-5
CDR3aa: ASSSGRRTGGTQY

v_gene: TRBV2
CDR3aa: ASSEQSTSTDTQY